The 17 T cell receptor beta chains reported below all come from one sample, sequenced in a study of blood T cell repertoires in COVID-19 (dated by TCRdb to about 2020). To prepare the library, the immunoSEQ multiplex PCR assay was applied. In TCRdb, the immuneACCESS table is reduced to in-frame sequences with V and J assigned. These tables do not hold every clone; where another copy was compared, an unresolved V gene accounts for under half, and the others remain unexplained. Here the sample has 120,000 to 150,000 clones; under 80% occur a single time. The ten largest clones capture 13% of the sample. The specimen was peripheral blood. All receptors come from a man aged 80 or over with acute or convalescent COVID-19.

The chain joins TRBV6-1 to TRBJ1-5; no clear D gene. The CDR3 contains 14 residues. With 2 bases removed from V and 0 bases from J, the gap between germline ends came to 5 bases. Germline CDR1 and CDR2: MNHNS and SASEGT. The CDR3 sequence is CASSERGSNQPQHF. For the CDR3, the DNA is TGTGCCAGCAGTGAAAGAGGTAGCAATCAGCCCCAGCATTTT.

This sequence joins TRBV5-6 and TRBJ2-5, with unresolved D. The V gene's germline CDR1 is SGHDT and CDR2 YYEEEE. The V end lost 0 bases, the J end lost 1 base, and 13 bases lay between the germline ends. CDR3 length: 16 residues. The CDR3 bases are TGTGCCAGCAGCTTGGGATCTCTTACCGGCCAAGAGACCCAGTACTTC. Residues: CASSLGSLTGQETQYF.

This clone was detected only once. The chain joins TRBV19 to TRBJ2-3; weak D call: TRBD2 (6 bases). Germline V gene data show CDR1 as LNHDA and CDR2 as SQIVND (reference sequence). Trimming took off 0 bases at V and 6 bases at J, with 13 bases between the two ends. This CDR3 spans 15 amino acids. CDR3 sequence reads: CASSIDQGLLDTQYF. The DNA of the CDR3 is TGTGCCAGTAGTATAGATCAGGGACTCCTCGATACGCAGTATTTT.

This rearrangement joins TRBV28 to TRBJ2-5; 8 positions match TRBD1. The germline V gene encodes CDR1 MDHEN and CDR2 SYDVKM. The V and J ends lost 6 bases and 2 bases, in that order; junction bases with no gene match: 11. This CDR3 is 16 amino acids long. Here the CDR3 reads CASSTGQAVAQETQYF. In DNA form, the CDR3 reads TGTGCCAGCAGCACGGGACAGGCGGTTGCGCAAGAGACCCAGTACTTC.

This clone was found a few times. The J gene is TRBJ2-7, the V gene TRBV7-9; TRBD1 agrees at 7 bases. CDR3 length equals 14 residues. V lost 2 bases and J lost 5; bases outside the gene matches: 6. Germline loops: CDR1 SEHNR, CDR2 FQNEAQ (reference sequence). The CDR3 DNA reads as TGTGCCAGCAGCTTAACCCAGGGGGTCGACGAGCAGTACTTC. This codes for CASSLTQGVDEQYF.

The chain couples TRBV28 to TRBJ1-4; D gene unclear. Deletions cut 7 bases from V and 8 bases from J, with 8 bases between. Looked up from germline, CDR1 is MDHEN and CDR2 is SYDVKM. CDR3 length: 11 amino acids. DNA for the CDR3: TGTGCCAGCACCAATAGAGAAAAACTGTTTTTT. It specifies CASTNREKLFF.

The chain links TRBV15 to TRBJ1-1; D ambiguous. V was cut by 0 bases and J by 2 bases, with 7 bases left in between. The CDR3 extends over 14 amino acids. Germline V gene lookup returns CDR1 LNHNV and CDR2 YYDKDF (reference sequence). CDR3 sequence (DNA): TGTGCCACCAGCAGAGAGGGCTTTAACACTGAAGCTTTCTTT. It codes for CATSREGFNTEAFF. Variable domain in full (rest from reference TRBV15 and TRBJ1-1): DAMVIQNPRYQVTQFGKPVTLSCSQTLNHNVMYWYQQKSSQAPKLLFHYYDKDFNNEADTPDNFQSRRPNTSFCFLDIRSPGLGDTAMYLCATSREGFNTEAFFGQGTRLTVV.

The chain employs TRBV24-1 and TRBJ2-7; D is perhaps TRBD2 (7 bases). This CDR3 spans 15 amino acids. The V gene's germline CDR1 is KGHDR and CDR2 SFDVKD. The germline V and J ends were trimmed by 3 bases and 6 bases, with 17 bases remaining between them. For the CDR3, the DNA is TGTGCCACCAGTGATCCTCTCCGGGGGGCGACCGAGCAGTACTTC. Protein: CATSDPLRGATEQYF.

Of note for this clone: An end of the junction differs from the germline gene, which may be a read error. The J gene is TRBJ2-7, the V gene TRBV23-1, with D perhaps matching TRBD1 (6 bases). TRBV23-1 qualifies as an ORF whose function is uncertain. This CDR3 is 11 amino acids long. The CDR3 region is CASSQARQGFF. In DNA, the CDR3 is TGCGCCAGCAGTCAGGCCAGGCAGGGGTTTTTC.

Points on this clone: At one end the junction does not follow the germline gene, possibly because of a read error. The chain carries TRBV7-7 and TRBJ2-2; D gene unclear. Germline assignment: CDR1 SSHAT and CDR2 FNYEAQ (reference sequence). CDR3 length: 15 amino acids. The CDR3 is CASSLGQAYTGELFF. CDR3 DNA: TGTGCTAGCAGCTTAGGGCAGGCCTACACCGGGGAGCTGTTTTTT. The full variable domain, in which reference TRBV7-7 and TRBJ2-2 provide the parts outside the CDR3, is GAGVSQSPRYKVTKRGQDVTLRCDPISSHATLYWYQQALGQGPEFLTYFNYEAQPDKSGLPSDRFSAERPEGSISTLTIQRTEQRDSAMYRCASSLGQAYTGELFFGEGSRLTVL.

The V gene is TRBV15, the J gene TRBJ2-3; D may be TRBD2 (6 bases). Germline CDR1 and CDR2: LNHNV and YYDKDF (reference sequence). Trimming shortened V by 5 bases and J by 4 bases, and 13 bases separated the two germline ends. This CDR3 region has 14 residues. The CDR3: CATSSRESADTQYF. The CDR3 nucleotides are TGTGCCACCAGCTCCCGGGAGAGCGCAGATACGCAGTATTTT.

The chain joins TRBV7-8 to TRBJ1-2; D might be TRBD1 (5 bases). Germline CDR1 is SGHVS and CDR2 is FQNEAQ. CDR3 length equals 13 residues. V lost 6 bases and J 1 base, leaving 9 bases between the germline ends. CDR3: CASSTQVNYGYTF. CDR3 sequence (DNA): TGTGCCAGCAGTACACAGGTTAACTATGGCTACACCTTC.

This clone was seen just once. The chain has TRBV5-1 and TRBJ1-5; 7 nucleotides match TRBD1. The germline V gene has CDR1 SGHRS and CDR2 YFSETQ. The CDR3 has 15 amino acids. The V gene end was trimmed by 0 bases and the J gene end by 0 bases; junction bases not matched to a gene: 0. CDR3 in DNA: TGCGCCAGCAGCTTGGGGGACAGTAGCAATCAGCCCCAGCATTTT. The encoded protein is CASSLGDSSNQPQHF.

This clone has just one count. The CDR3: CASSFSLAGGSGAQYF. The CDR3 DNA reads as TGTGCCAGCAGCTTTTCGCTAGCGGGGGGATCTGGGGCCCAGTACTTC. The chain combines TRBV7-9 with TRBJ2-5; 11 nucleotides agree with TRBD2. Germline V CDR1 and CDR2: SEHNR, FQNEAQ (reference sequence). The CDR3 runs 16 residues. J was trimmed by 9 bases and V by 3 bases; bases with no gene match: 12.

The chain joins TRBV6-2 or TRBV6-3 to TRBJ1-2; 7 bases agree with TRBD1. Germline loops: CDR1 MNHEY, CDR2 SVGEGT. V lost 0 bases, J lost 3 bases, and 7 bases stayed unmatched. This CDR3 contains 16 residues. CDR3 in amino acids: CASSYSTTGTDYGYTF. The CDR3 coding sequence is TGTGCCAGCAGTTACTCGACGACCGGGACAGACTATGGCTACACCTTC.

This rearrangement joins TRBV2 to TRBJ1-1; 7 positions agree with TRBD1. There are 14 residues in the CDR3. Germline-derived CDR1 and CDR2 are SNHLY and FYNNEI. The trim removed 4 bases at V and 4 bases at J, leaving 6 bases unmatched. CDR3 sequence: CASSGDRAATEAFF. The CDR3 coding sequence is TGTGCCAGCAGTGGCGACAGGGCTGCCACTGAAGCTTTCTTT.

This chain joins TRBV28 and TRBJ1-6; 8 bases line up with TRBD1. This CDR3 has 15 amino acids. V dropped 4 bases and J dropped 5; count of bases not matched to a gene: 4. CDR1 and CDR2 from the germline V gene are MDHEN and SYDVKM. CDR3 DNA sequence: TGTGCCAGCAGTTCAGACAGGGGAGATAATTCACCCCTCCACTTT. This gives the protein CASSSDRGDNSPLHF.